These 20 T cell receptor beta chains were all obtained from the same sample, sequenced in a study of blood T cell repertoires in COVID-19. Measured with immunoSEQ multiplex PCR; TCRdb has only the in-frame clones, and not every one. The data hold 140,000 or so clones, with about 85% observed a single time. Sequenced material: peripheral blood. The source is a woman between 65 and 79 years old with COVID-19, enrolled during active disease.

This chain links TRBV27 with TRBJ1-1, with a weak D call TRBD1 (6 bases). This CDR3 region has 14 residues. Per the germline V gene, CDR1 is MNHEY and CDR2 is SMNVEV (reference sequence). With 2 bases removed from V and 1 base from J, the gap between germline ends came to 8 bases. The CDR3 sequence: CASSLPGANTEAFF. The CDR3 DNA sequence: TGTGCCAGCAGTTTACCAGGGGCGAACACTGAAGCTTTCTTT.

The chain uses TRBV4-3 and TRBJ1-5, with D perhaps TRBD1 (5 bases). This CDR3 is built from 16 residues. Trimming pared 6 bases from V and 0 bases from J, leaving 15 bases between. CDR1 is LGHNA and CDR2 is YSLEER in the germline V gene. CDR3 region: CASSLWGGDSNQPQHF. The CDR3 region has the DNA TGCGCCAGCAGTCTCTGGGGGGGGGATAGCAATCAGCCCCAGCATTTT.

V usage is TRBV30 and J usage is TRBJ1-1; D is uncertain. Trimming left V 4 bases short and J 2 bases short, with 5 bases between. The germline CDR1 and CDR2 sequences are GTSNPN and SVGIG (reference sequence). This CDR3 contains 11 residues. The CDR3: CAWTLNTEAFF. The CDR3 DNA is TGTGCCTGGACCCTCAACACTGAAGCTTTCTTT. The full variable domain, with the rest looked up from reference TRBV30 and TRBJ1-1, is SQTIHQWPATLVQPVGSPLSLECTVEGTSNPNLYWYRQAAGRGLQLLFYSVGIGQISSEVPQNLSASRPQDRQFILSSKKLLLSDSGFYLCAWTLNTEAFFGQGTRLTVV.

The V gene is TRBV15, the J gene TRBJ1-3; a possible D gene is TRBD1 (5 bases). The V gene lost 3 bases and the J gene lost 8 bases, with 17 bases spanning the gap. Germline loops: CDR1 LNHNV, CDR2 YYDKDF (reference sequence). The CDR3 is 15 residues long. CDR3 in DNA: TGTGCCACCAGCAGGACGACAGAAGAAAAGGACACCATATATTTT. Its translation: CATSRTTEEKDTIYF.

The chain employs TRBV4-3 and TRBJ2-7, with 9 bases aligning to TRBD1. CDR1 is LGHNA, CDR2 YSLEER, per germline. Losses at the gene ends were 3 bases for V and 3 bases for J; bases not matched to a gene: 3. The CDR3 runs to 14 residues. CDR3 nucleotide sequence: TGCGCCAGCAGCCACAGGGACAGGGACTACGAGCAGTACTTC. Translated, it gives CASSHRDRDYEQYF.

The genes are TRBV4-2 and TRBJ2-3; 8 nucleotides match TRBD2. After removal of 1 base from V and 0 bases from J, the junction contained 6 bases not matched to a gene. Per germline, CDR1 LGHNA and CDR2 YNFKEQ. This CDR3 is 17 amino acids long. The CDR3 sequence: CASSQGLAGPSTDTQYF. CDR3 nucleotide sequence: TGTGCCAGCAGCCAAGGGCTAGCGGGTCCAAGCACAGATACGCAGTATTTT.

CDR3 sequence: CASSQGIDTRQFF. The CDR3 nucleotides read TGTGCCAGCAGCCAAGGTATTGATACTCGGCAGTTCTTC. The chain uses TRBV4-2 and TRBJ2-1, with D unclear. Germline assignment: CDR1 LGHNA and CDR2 YNFKEQ. The CDR3 loop spans 13 amino acids. V was pared by 1 base and J by 12 bases, with 13 bases between.

This clone has only a few counts. The gene calls are TRBV4-1 and TRBJ2-7; tentatively, D is TRBD2 (6 bases). The CDR3 spans 16 residues. CDR1 is MGHRA, CDR2 YSYEKL, per germline. The V gene lost 0 bases and the J gene lost 3 bases, with 15 bases spanning the gap. The CDR3 here is CASSQDSGLGVYEQYF. CDR3 DNA sequence: TGCGCCAGCAGCCAAGATTCGGGACTGGGAGTCTACGAGCAGTACTTC.

This chain links TRBV28 with TRBJ1-5, with D maybe TRBD1 (6 bases). Per the germline V gene, CDR1 is MDHEN and CDR2 is SYDVKM. The CDR3 loop spans 16 amino acids. Between the trimmed V and J ends, which lost 5 bases and 6 bases, there was a span of 20 bases. CDR3 bases: TGTGCCAGCAGTGGGGTCGTTTGGTCGACAGGTCAGCCCCAGCATTTT. It specifies CASSGVVWSTGQPQHF.

This clone was detected only a few times. The chain is built from TRBV12-3 or TRBV12-4 and TRBJ1-5; D ambiguous. V dropped 10 bases and J dropped 12 bases, with 19 bases sitting between them. The CDR3 length is 12 residues. Here the CDR3 reads CATGVSWQVQHF. In DNA form, the CDR3 reads TGTGCCACCGGCGTGAGCTGGCAGGTCCAGCATTTT.

This clone has more than one count but fewer than ten. The chain has TRBV6-1 and TRBJ1-3; TRBD1 agrees at 7 bases. CDR3 length equals 16 residues. V was clipped by 3 bases and J by 2 bases; unmatched bases: 7. Germline CDR1 MNHNS, CDR2 SASEGT. The CDR3 is CASSDTTGWAGNTIYF. The CDR3, as DNA: TGTGCCAGCAGTGATACGACAGGGTGGGCTGGAAACACCATATATTTT.

V usage is TRBV7-2 and J usage is TRBJ2-5; D possibly corresponds to TRBD1 (6 bases). Germline assignment: CDR1 SGHTA and CDR2 FQGNSA. Trimming stripped 1 base from V and 4 bases from J, with 13 bases between. The CDR3 has 15 residues. The chain's CDR3 is CASSLGGQGGETQYF. In DNA form, the CDR3 reads TGTGCCAGCAGCTTAGGGGGGCAGGGCGGAGAGACCCAGTACTTC. Together with reference TRBV7-2 and TRBJ2-5, the CDR3 gives the full variable domain: GAGVSQSPSNKVTEKGKDVELRCDPISGHTALYWYRQSLGQGLEFLIYFQGNSAPDKSGLPSDRFSAERTGGSVSTLTIQRTQQEDSAVYLCASSLGGQGGETQYFGPGTRLLVL.

This chain uses TRBV6-5 with TRBJ1-2; 7 bases are shared with TRBD1. V dropped 7 bases and J dropped 3; count of bases not matched to a gene: 11. Germline V CDR1 and CDR2: MNHEY, SVGAGI. This CDR3 comprises 15 residues. The CDR3 coding sequence is TGTGCCAGCAAACGGTCTTGGCAGGGGGACTATGGCTACACCTTC. Amino acids: CASKRSWQGDYGYTF.

J is TRBJ1-2 and V is TRBV18; 9 bases map to TRBD1. V gave up 3 bases and J gave up 3 bases; unmatched junction bases: 2. Germline V lookup: CDR1 KGHSH, CDR2 LQKENI. The CDR3 loop spans 14 amino acids. The CDR3 bases are TGTGCCAGCTCACCTTGGACAGGGGACTATGGCTACACCTTC. Encoded protein: CASSPWTGDYGYTF.

The chain joins TRBV19 to TRBJ2-7; D may be TRBD2 (6 bases). From germline, CDR1 is LNHDA and CDR2 SQIVND (reference sequence). Trimming cost V 3 bases and J 2 bases, with 11 bases left between them. This CDR3 contains 14 residues. The CDR3 loop reads CASSIAREAYEQYF. The CDR3 DNA reads TGTGCCAGTAGTATTGCCAGGGAGGCCTACGAGCAGTACTTC.

The rearrangement joins TRBV5-4 to TRBJ2-3; D perhaps matches TRBD1 (6 bases). This CDR3 comprises 15 residues. Germline loops: CDR1 SGHNT, CDR2 YYREEE (reference sequence). Trimming removed 4 bases at V and 4 bases at J, with 16 bases between. The CDR3 coding sequence is TGTGCCAGCAGCAGGAAACAGGGATCGGCAGATACGCAGTATTTT. This encodes CASSRKQGSADTQYF. Full variable domain (missing parts from reference TRBV5-4 and TRBJ2-3): ETGVTQSPTHLIKTRGQQVTLRCSSQSGHNTVSWYQQALGQGPQFIFQYYREEENGRGNFPPRFSGLQFPNYSSELNVNALELDDSALYLCASSRKQGSADTQYFGPGTRLTVL.

This clone was counted once. The germline gene is not matched at one end of the junction; a read error may be the cause. V and J are TRBV7-7 and TRBJ1-1, with D uncertain. This CDR3 is 13 amino acids long. Germline V gene sequence: CDR1 SSHAT, CDR2 FNYEAQ (reference sequence). CDR3 sequence reads: CASSKSEATEAFF. In nucleotides, the CDR3 is TGTGCTAGCAGCAAGTCAGAGGCTACTGAAGCTTTCTTT.

V and J are TRBV7-8 and TRBJ1-1; 7 bases fit TRBD1. Germline V gives CDR1 SGHVS, CDR2 FQNEAQ. The junction had 5 bases not matched to a gene; V was cut back by 3 bases and J by 4 bases. The CDR3 consists of 14 residues. The chain's CDR3 is CASSFEGAGTEAFF. The CDR3 DNA sequence: TGTGCCAGCAGCTTTGAGGGGGCCGGCACTGAAGCTTTCTTT.

The chain couples TRBV5-3 to TRBJ1-6, with D maybe TRBD1 (5 bases). TRBV5-3 falls under the ORF class, with uncertain function. The CDR3 length is 18 residues. V lost 0 bases to trimming and J lost 9 bases, with 22 bases between them. In DNA form, the CDR3 reads TGTGCCAGAAGCTTGGAATCGGCCGTTAAGGGGCGCGTTTCACCCCTCCACTTT. Protein product: CARSLESAVKGRVSPLHF.

CDR3 amino acids: CATSRGGEGNTEAFF. The CDR3 DNA reads as TGTGCCACCAGCAGAGGGGGGGAAGGGAACACTGAAGCTTTCTTT. V and J are TRBV15 and TRBJ1-1, with a possible D match to TRBD1 (5 bases). Trimming took 1 base from V and 1 from J, leaving 10 bases between them. CDR1 and CDR2 (germline): LNHNV, YYDKDF (reference sequence). The CDR3 is 15 amino acids. Full variable domain (remainder filled in from reference TRBV15 and TRBJ1-1): DAMVIQNPRYQVTQFGKPVTLSCSQTLNHNVMYWYQQKSSQAPKLLFHYYDKDFNNEADTPDNFQSRRPNTSFCFLDIRSPGLGDTAMYLCATSRGGEGNTEAFFGQGTRLTVV.